A selection of T cell receptor beta chains follows, all from one sample in a study of T cells in Graves' hyperthyroidism and ophthalmopathy. TCRdb re-derived calls from the multiplex PCR reads in MiXCR, one entry per CDR3 protein. The table lists approximately 590,000 distinct CDR3 sequences, around 42% of them singletons. Input material: peripheral blood or thyroid tissue (not recorded which). The receptors stem from a woman between 18 and 29 years old with Graves' hyperthyroidism. The CDR3 runs from the conserved cysteine through the conserved F or W. A D gene is named only where the DNA matches it firmly. Clone size is stated in some rows and not others, as once, few, many or a class when expanded.

d_call	clone_size	v_call	j_call	cdr3_aa	cdr3_nt
.	few	TRBV10-3	TRBJ2-5	CAISDSTGGLETQYF	TGTGCCATCAGTGATAGTACGGGGGGCCTGGAGACCCAGTACTTC
TRBD1	few	TRBV6-1	TRBJ2-7	CASRTGDYEQYF	TGTGCCAGCAGAACAGGGGACTACGAGCAGTACTTC
.	once	TRBV20-1	TRBJ1-2	CSARDLKNYGYTF	TGCAGTGCTAGAGATCTGAAGAACTATGGCTACACCTTC
.	few	TRBV5-1	TRBJ1-1	CASSLGFGGENTEAFF	TGCGCCAGCAGCCTCGGATTTGGGGGGGAAAACACTGAAGCTTTCTTT
.	.	TRBV2	TRBJ2-2	CARKLTSGTGELFF	TGTGCCAGGAAGTTAACTTCGGGCACCGGGGAGCTGTTTTTT
.	.	TRBV2	TRBJ2-2	CASSERGKVDTGELFF	TGTGCCAGCAGTGAACGGGGGAAGGTGGACACCGGGGAGCTGTTTTTT
.	.	TRBV6-9	TRBJ2-7	CASSYDPNYEQYF	TGTGCCAGCAGTTATGACCCGAACTACGAGCAGTACTTC
TRBD1	.	TRBV6-1	TRBJ2-7	CASSRTGDAYEQYF	TGTGCCAGCAGTCGGACAGGGGACGCCTACGAGCAGTACTTC
.	.	TRBV20-1	TRBJ1-6	CSARAGINSPLHF	TGCAGTGCTAGAGCCGGCATTAATTCACCCCTCCACTTT
TRBD2	.	TRBV4-1	TRBJ2-7	CASTATSGRDGAYEQYF	TGCGCCAGCACGGCAACTAGCGGGAGGGACGGGGCCTACGAGCAGTACTTC
TRBD1	.	TRBV12-3/TRBV12-4	TRBJ2-7	CASSLGQANYEQYF	TGTGCCAGCAGTCTGGGACAGGCCAACTACGAGCAGTACTTC
.	.	TRBV20-1	TRBJ2-7	CSARDEVEGPDSYEQYF	TGCAGTGCTAGAGATGAGGTTGAAGGACCCGACTCCTACGAGCAGTACTTC
TRBD2	.	TRBV25-1	TRBJ2-2	CASSGTSTPGELFF	TGTGCCAGCAGTGGGACTAGCACGCCCGGGGAGCTGTTTTTT
TRBD2	.	TRBV7-2	TRBJ2-5	CASSLASGASGGETQYF	TGTGCCAGCAGCTTAGCGAGCGGGGCTAGCGGAGGGGAGACCCAGTACTTC
TRBD1	.	TRBV10-1	TRBJ2-7	CASSSGQEPYNEQYF	TGCGCCAGCAGTTCTGGACAGGAACCTTACAATGAGCAGTACTTC
.	.	TRBV5-1	TRBJ2-3	CASSLARDTTDTQYF	TGCGCCAGCAGCTTGGCCCGGGACACCACAGATACGCAGTATTTT
.	few	TRBV20-1	TRBJ2-5	CSEGSTPQYF	TGCAGTGAGGGTAGCACCCCCCAGTACTTC
TRBD1	many	TRBV15	TRBJ2-7	CATSWARAFPGGTYEQYF	TGTGCCACCAGCTGGGCTAGAGCCTTCCCAGGGGGCACCTACGAGCAGTACTTC
.	few	TRBV11-2	TRBJ1-2	CASSLDGGRGYTF	TGTGCCAGCAGCTTAGATGGGGGTCGCGGCTACACCTTC
.	many	TRBV7-9	TRBJ2-7	CASTPEGGEQYF	TGTGCCAGCACCCCCGAGGGTGGCGAGCAGTACTTC
TRBD1	.	TRBV14	TRBJ1-2	CASSQTQGAYGYTF	TGTGCCAGCAGCCAAACCCAGGGGGCGTATGGCTACACCTTC
.	once	TRBV10-3	TRBJ2-2	CAISESGSEYGNTGELFF	TGTGCCATCAGTGAGTCAGGCAGTGAGTACGGGAACACCGGGGAGCTGTTTTTT
.	.	TRBV14	TRBJ2-5	CASSQSLGSQETQYF	TGTGCCAGCAGCCAAAGTTTGGGATCACAAGAGACCCAGTACTTC
.	few	TRBV7-8	TRBJ1-1	CASSTGTPYTEAFF	TGTGCCAGCAGTACCGGGACACCCTACACTGAAGCTTTCTTT
.	.	TRBV10-3	TRBJ1-1	CAITEGNTEAFF	TGTGCCATCACCGAAGGGAACACTGAAGCTTTCTTT
.	few	TRBV5-1	TRBJ1-5	CASSLETGGQPQHF	TGCGCCAGCAGCTTGGAAACAGGAGGACAGCCCCAGCATTTT
.	.	TRBV29-1	TRBJ2-7	CSVGGSGFSYEQYF	TGCAGCGTTGGGGGGTCAGGATTCTCCTACGAGCAGTACTTC
TRBD2	once	TRBV20-1	TRBJ2-2	CSARGTSGRPVNTGELFF	TGCAGTGCTAGGGGGACTAGCGGGAGGCCCGTGAACACCGGGGAGCTGTTTTTT
TRBD2	once	TRBV29-1	TRBJ2-7	CSVRGLAGFYEQYF	TGCAGCGTGAGGGGACTAGCAGGTTTCTACGAGCAGTACTTC
.	.	TRBV19	TRBJ2-2	CASSTPGTPTGELFF	TGTGCCAGTAGTACCCCCGGGACACCAACCGGGGAGCTGTTTTTT
.	.	TRBV12-3/TRBV12-4	TRBJ1-5	CASSERGPQHF	TGTGCCAGCAGTGAGCGGGGGCCCCAGCATTTT
TRBD1	once	TRBV29-1	TRBJ1-2	CSIGTGGYTF	TGCAGCATCGGGACAGGAGGCTACACCTTC
.	.	TRBV7-8	TRBJ2-7	CASSQDPAYTHYEQYF	TGTGCCAGCAGCCAAGATCCAGCCTACACTCACTACGAGCAGTACTTC
TRBD2	few	TRBV7-2	TRBJ2-7	CASSLRLAASYEQYF	TGTGCCAGCAGCTTACGGCTAGCGGCCTCCTACGAGCAGTACTTC
.	many	TRBV19	TRBJ1-5	CASTELGNQPQHF	TGTGCCAGTACTGAACTTGGGAATCAGCCCCAGCATTTT
TRBD1	.	TRBV24-1	TRBJ1-2	CATSDATGGRGYTF	TGTGCCACCAGTGATGCGACAGGGGGCCGTGGCTACACCTTC
.	.	TRBV20-1	TRBJ2-2	CSAPAGSGTGELFF	TGCAGTGCCCCCGCTGGCTCAGGGACCGGGGAGCTGTTTTTT
.	once	TRBV10-1	TRBJ2-5	CASSVEGSAETQYF	TGCGCCAGCAGCGTGGAGGGGTCGGCCGAGACCCAGTACTTC
.	many	TRBV15	TRBJ2-7	CATRGGYEQYF	TGTGCCACCAGAGGGGGGTACGAGCAGTACTTC
TRBD2	.	TRBV20-1	TRBJ2-5	CSARETRKPQREPWETQYF	TGCAGTGCTAGGGAAACACGGAAACCTCAGCGGGAGCCTTGGGAGACCCAGTACTTC
TRBD1	.	TRBV10-3	TRBJ1-1	CAIREQGDREAFF	TGTGCCATCAGAGAACAGGGGGACCGAGAAGCTTTCTTT
.	.	TRBV7-8	TRBJ1-2	CASSLSRDTGYTF	TGTGCCAGCAGCTTAAGTCGGGACACGGGCTACACCTTC